The 26 T cell receptor beta chains presented below share a single source sample, sequenced in a study of T cell changes during pregnancy in multiple sclerosis. Repertoires were generated with immunoSEQ multiplex PCR, while TCRdb's copy carries only in-frame clones and drops some. The table shows under 15,000 clones, with roughly 90% occurring only once. The sample in question was CD8+ T cells from peripheral blood mononuclear cells, obtained in the first trimester of pregnancy. These receptors all come from a female donor with multiple sclerosis, enrolled in a pregnancy study.

Only one count was recorded for this clone. The chain links TRBV7-2 to TRBJ1-2, with TRBD1 matching 8 bases. The germline V gene has CDR1 SGHTA and CDR2 FQGNSA. The V gene end was trimmed by 0 bases and the J gene end by 3 bases; junction bases not matched to a gene: 3. The CDR3 spans 15 residues. CDR3 sequence: CASSLATGVYYGYTF. The CDR3 DNA follows: TGTGCCAGCAGCTTAGCGACAGGGGTGTACTATGGCTACACCTTC.

This clone has a single count. The rearrangement joins TRBV6-6 to TRBJ2-7, with 7 nucleotides matching TRBD1. Germline V lookup: CDR1 MNHNY, CDR2 SVGAGI (reference sequence). The CDR3 has 16 amino acids. The V segment lost 6 bases and the J segment 3 bases; nucleotides outside the gene matches: 14. In nucleotides, the CDR3 is TGTGCCAGCAGCCAAGAACCGGGACAGAACCTCTACGAGCAGTACTTC. It encodes CASSQEPGQNLYEQYF.

The chain uses TRBV4-1 and TRBJ1-6; D possibly corresponds to TRBD1 (6 bases). The CDR3 consists of 14 residues. With 4 bases removed from V and 10 bases from J, the gap between germline ends came to 14 bases. Germline V gene lookup returns CDR1 MGHRA and CDR2 YSYEKL. CDR3 bases: TGCGCCAGCAGCCCCGCGACAGGAGGATCACCCCTCCACTTT. This codes for CASSPATGGSPLHF.

This clone has just one count. V and J are TRBV6-6 and TRBJ2-1; 13 nucleotides agree with TRBD2. The CDR3 spans 15 residues. Germline V lookup: CDR1 MNHNY, CDR2 SVGAGI (reference sequence). V shed 6 bases and J 7 bases; nucleotides not matched to a gene: 6. The CDR3 DNA reads as TGTGCCAGCAGACCCACTAGCGGGGGGGCAAATGAGCAGTTCTTC. The encoded protein is CASRPTSGGANEQFF.

J is TRBJ1-2 and V is TRBV28; TRBD1 agrees at 9 bases. V shed 5 bases, J shed 0 bases, and the junction held 16 bases outside the gene matches. The CDR3 consists of 19 residues. The V gene's germline CDR1 is MDHEN and CDR2 SYDVKM. CDR3 protein: CASSLPSLWTGESNYGYTF. The CDR3 coding sequence is TGTGCCAGCAGTCTCCCAAGTTTGTGGACAGGGGAGTCTAACTATGGCTACACCTTC.

The chain joins TRBV10-3 to TRBJ1-2; 8 bases are shared with TRBD1. V shed 1 base, J shed 6 bases, and the junction held 7 bases outside the gene matches. Germline V lookup: CDR1 ENHRY, CDR2 SYGVKD. The CDR3 runs 15 residues. The CDR3 spells CAISEFRTGSDGYTF. CDR3 nucleotide sequence: TGTGCCATCAGTGAGTTTAGGACAGGGAGTGATGGCTACACCTTC.

This clone is large. The chain employs TRBV5-5 and TRBJ2-7; 8 bases align to TRBD1. Trimming took 4 bases from V and 6 from J; bases not matched to a gene: 15. There are 16 residues in the CDR3. Germline loops: CDR1 SGHKS, CDR2 YYEKEE (reference sequence). CDR3 residues: CASSPHFDRGLAEQYF. In DNA, the CDR3 is TGTGCCAGCAGCCCCCACTTTGACAGGGGCCTAGCCGAGCAGTACTTC.

This chain links TRBV7-6 with TRBJ1-1; 7 bases are a match to TRBD1. The CDR3 runs 16 residues. Germline V lookup: CDR1 SGHVS, CDR2 FNYEAQ. J was trimmed by 3 bases and V by 1 base; bases with no gene match: 8. The chain's CDR3 is CASSLEQGKGDTEAFF. The CDR3 DNA reads as TGTGCCAGCAGCTTAGAACAGGGGAAGGGGGACACTGAAGCTTTCTTT.

The chain combines TRBV6-1 with TRBJ2-7; 8 bases are a match to TRBD1. The CDR3 has 15 residues. J was trimmed by 2 bases and V by 5 bases; bases with no gene match: 8. The germline gives CDR1 MNHNS, CDR2 SASEGT. CDR3 region: CASSHTGTGPYEQYF. The CDR3 DNA is TGTGCCAGCAGTCATACCGGGACAGGACCCTACGAGCAGTACTTC.

The rearrangement joins TRBV28 to TRBJ1-5; a weak D match, TRBD1 (5 bases). CDR1 is MDHEN and CDR2 is SYDVKM in the germline V gene. Trimming shortened V by 3 bases and J by 4 bases, and 10 bases separated the two germline ends. The CDR3 consists of 14 residues. CDR3 DNA sequence: TGTGCCAGCAGTTTCGGGGGGATAAATCAGCCCCAGCATTTT. Translating it yields CASSFGGINQPQHF.

V is TRBV4-1 and J is TRBJ2-3; D remains ambiguous. Trimming removed 3 bases at V and 1 base at J, with 8 bases between. Germline V CDR1 and CDR2: MGHRA, YSYEKL. CDR3 length: 14 residues. The CDR3 region is CASSHPPGTDTQYF. CDR3 DNA sequence: TGCGCCAGCAGCCATCCGCCGGGCACAGATACGCAGTATTTT.

The chain joins TRBV7-9 to TRBJ2-2; D is possibly TRBD1 (5 bases). Between the trimmed V and J ends, which lost 4 bases and 5 bases, there was a span of 14 bases. The V gene's germline CDR1 is SEHNR and CDR2 FQNEAQ (reference sequence). This CDR3 region has 15 residues. CDR3 nucleotide sequence: TGTGCCAGCAGCTCGAGACAGTTAGGGACCGGGGAGCTGTTTTTT. Its translation: CASSSRQLGTGELFF.

This rearrangement joins TRBV6-5 to TRBJ1-2, with TRBD1 matching 8 bases. This CDR3 has 13 residues. V trimming: 10 bases; J trimming: 3 bases; junction bases outside the gene matches: 7. Germline V gene data show CDR1 as MNHEY and CDR2 as SVGAGI. CDR3 bases: TGTGCCACCAGGGGGCGAGAGGACTATGGCTACACCTTC. Translated: CATRGREDYGYTF.

The rearrangement uses TRBV4-2 and TRBJ2-7, with 9 bases identical to TRBD2. Germline V gene sequence: CDR1 LGHNA, CDR2 YNFKEQ. The CDR3 extends over 14 amino acids. Trimming took 1 base from V and 4 from J; bases not matched to a gene: 2. The CDR3, as DNA: TGTGCCAGCAGCCAAGGGACTAGCGTTTACGAGCAGTACTTC. Translated: CASSQGTSVYEQYF.

Worth noting for this clone: In the same sample, other DNA sequences code for this CDR3. The chain combines TRBV6-4 with TRBJ2-3; 10 bases fit TRBD2. The CDR3 loop spans 15 amino acids. The germline V gene has CDR1 MRHNA and CDR2 SNTAGT. Trimming took 2 bases from V and 2 from J; bases not matched to a gene: 1. The CDR3 loop reads CASSDSGGATDTQYF. As DNA, the CDR3 is TGTGCCAGCAGTGACAGCGGGGGGGCCACAGATACGCAGTATTTT.

The V gene is TRBV6-1, the J gene TRBJ1-2; TRBD1 matches at 11 bases. Germline V gene lookup returns CDR1 MNHNS and CDR2 SASEGT. CDR3 length equals 15 residues. After removal of 7 bases from V and 5 bases from J, the junction contained 9 bases not matched to a gene. The chain's CDR3 is CASTDRGRSMYGYTF. The CDR3 nucleotides are TGTGCCAGCACGGACAGGGGGCGATCTATGTATGGCTACACCTTC.

This chain joins TRBV4-1 and TRBJ1-4; 10 nucleotides match TRBD1. Germline V gives CDR1 MGHRA, CDR2 YSYEKL. The junction had 5 bases not matched to a gene; V was cut back by 5 bases and J by 5 bases. CDR3 length equals 15 residues. In DNA, the CDR3 is TGCGCCAGCAGCTACCGGACAGGGGGAAATGAAAAACTGTTTTTT. Residues: CASSYRTGGNEKLFF.

This clone was seen once. This chain links TRBV5-6 with TRBJ1-2; D is unresolved. The CDR3 consists of 14 residues. Germline-derived CDR1 and CDR2 are SGHDT and YYEEEE. V dropped 4 bases and J dropped 8 bases, with 18 bases sitting between them. CDR3 sequence reads: CASSRVYNPPGYTF. As DNA, the CDR3 is TGTGCCAGCAGCCGAGTTTATAACCCTCCGGGCTACACCTTC.

The chain has TRBV7-9 and TRBJ1-1; TRBD1 matches at 7 bases. V was pared by 4 bases and J by 0 bases, with 5 bases of the junction left unmatched. The CDR3 length is 15 residues. CDR1 is SEHNR and CDR2 is FQNEAQ in the germline V gene (reference sequence). The CDR3 bases are TGTGCCAGCAGCTCCCCACAGGGGATGAACACTGAAGCTTTCTTT. As protein: CASSSPQGMNTEAFF.

The J gene is TRBJ1-2, the V gene TRBV15; 11 bases are shared with TRBD1. The CDR3 spans 14 residues. Losses at the gene ends were 5 bases for V and 5 bases for J; bases not matched to a gene: 4. Germline V gene sequence: CDR1 LNHNV, CDR2 YYDKDF (reference sequence). The DNA of the CDR3 is TGTGCCACCAGCGGACAGGGGGCCGGGTATGGCTACACCTTC. Its translation: CATSGQGAGYGYTF. The full variable domain, with the rest looked up from reference TRBV15 and TRBJ1-2, is DAMVIQNPRYQVTQFGKPVTLSCSQTLNHNVMYWYQQKSSQAPKLLFHYYDKDFNNEADTPDNFQSRRPNTSFCFLDIRSPGLGDTAMYLCATSGQGAGYGYTFGSGTRLTVV.

The gene calls are TRBV9 and TRBJ2-1; 9 bases line up with TRBD1. V dropped 1 base and J dropped 10; count of bases not matched to a gene: 6. Germline V gene data show CDR1 as SGDLS and CDR2 as YYNGEE. The CDR3 covers 14 residues. CDR3 amino acids: CASSVLGQGFEQFF. The CDR3 nucleotides read TGTGCCAGCAGCGTATTGGGACAGGGTTTCGAGCAGTTCTTC.

This sequence joins TRBV7-2 and TRBJ1-2; D is ambiguous. The germline gives CDR1 SGHTA, CDR2 FQGNSA. V gave up 5 bases and J gave up 4 bases, with 20 bases separating them. This CDR3 has 16 residues. The CDR3 region is CASSARYLERVYGYTF. The CDR3 DNA reads as TGTGCCAGCAGCGCCCGGTACTTGGAGCGAGTCTATGGCTACACCTTC. Combining the CDR3 with reference TRBV7-2 and TRBJ1-2 gives the whole variable domain GAGVSQSPSNKVTEKGKDVELRCDPISGHTALYWYRQSLGQGLEFLIYFQGNSAPDKSGLPSDRFSAERTGGSVSTLTIQRTQQEDSAVYLCASSARYLERVYGYTFGSGTRLTVV.

The gene calls are TRBV9 and TRBJ2-6, with D possibly being TRBD1 (5 bases). V lost 4 bases, J lost 2 bases, and 10 bases lay in between. The germline V gene has CDR1 SGDLS and CDR2 YYNGEE. The CDR3 length is 15 residues. Here the CDR3 DNA reads TGTGCCAGCAGCCCGCAGGGCCCTGGGGCCAACGTCCTGACTTTC. Protein: CASSPQGPGANVLTF.

The chain combines TRBV6-1 with TRBJ2-2; a weak D match, TRBD1 (5 bases). The CDR3 contains 14 residues. Deletions cut 5 bases from V and 7 bases from J, with 14 bases between. Germline CDR1 is MNHNS and CDR2 is SASEGT. The CDR3 protein is CASSSGFEGGELFF. The CDR3 bases are TGTGCCAGCAGTTCAGGGTTCGAAGGCGGGGAGCTGTTTTTT.

V gene TRBV7-9 combines with J gene TRBJ1-1, with 7 bases aligning to TRBD1. CDR1 is SEHNR and CDR2 is FQNEAQ in the germline V gene (reference sequence). Trimming cost V 5 bases and J 0 bases; bases outside gene matches: 6. The CDR3 is made up of 15 amino acids. The CDR3 reads CASSPTQGLNTEAFF. In nucleotides, the CDR3 is TGTGCCAGCAGCCCCACACAGGGGTTGAACACTGAAGCTTTCTTT.

V gene TRBV21-1 combines with J gene TRBJ1-2; the table's D call, TRBD1, was not checked against the DNA. TRBV21-1 represents a pseudogene. The CDR3 sequence is 14 residues long. The CDR3 DNA follows: TGTGCCAGCAGCAAAGACTGGACAAGCTATGGCTACACCTTC. It yields the protein CASSKDWTSYGYTF.